The 15 T cell receptor beta chains below all came from one sample that was sequenced in a study of Ad26.COV2.S vaccination and SARS-CoV-2 variants. The treatment here: 15 to 20 received Ad26.COV2.S at low or high dose, single or two shots; about 5 received placebo; per-sample allocation not given. Day 63 following the first vaccine or placebo injection was when the samples were taken. Sequencing was performed with immunoSEQ multiplex PCR; in TCRdb, only in-frame clones are kept and a portion is missing. Here the sample spans some 320,000 clones, around 84% being singletons. The sequencing here drew on peripheral blood, taken in a trial of Ad26.COV2.S vaccine versus placebo. These TCRs come from a person between 18 and 60 years old who received the Ad26.COV2.S COVID-19 vaccine or a placebo.

V and J are TRBV7-3 and TRBJ2-1; 11 bases agree with TRBD1. Germline V gene sequence: CDR1 SGHTA, CDR2 FQGTGA. This CDR3 has 15 residues. Germline trimming cut 3 bases from V and 6 bases from J; bases unmatched to any gene: 4. The DNA of the CDR3 is TGTGCCAGCAGCTTCGCGGGACAGGGGGGCAATGAGCAGTTCTTC. Protein sequence: CASSFAGQGGNEQFF.

J is TRBJ1-1 and V is TRBV10-3; D uncertain. CDR1 is ENHRY and CDR2 is SYGVKD in the germline V gene. The V end lost 10 bases, the J end lost 3 bases, and 9 bases lay between the germline ends. The CDR3 contains 11 residues. The CDR3 protein is CATGGDTEAFF. Here the CDR3 DNA reads TGTGCCACGGGCGGAGACACTGAAGCTTTCTTT.

The chain recombines TRBV29-1 with TRBJ1-1; D gene unclear. CDR3 size: 11 residues. In germline, CDR1 is SQVTM, CDR2 ANQGSEA. V was cut by 7 bases and J by 1 base, with 7 bases left in between. The CDR3 sequence is CSAGRNTEAFF. CDR3 bases: TGCAGCGCCGGAAGGAACACTGAAGCTTTCTTT.

The CDR3 DNA follows: TGTGCCAGCAGTTACCCGGACAGGTACGGCAGCAATCAGCCCCAGCATTTT. This codes for CASSYPDRYGSNQPQHF. This rearrangement joins TRBV6-7 to TRBJ1-5; 7 nucleotides agree with TRBD1. TRBV6-7 is known as an ORF, though its function is uncertain. The CDR3 loop spans 17 amino acids. With V trimmed by 2 bases and J by 1 base, 8 bases remained unmatched.

This chain uses TRBV12-3 or TRBV12-4 with TRBJ2-4; D uncertain. The V and J ends lost 3 bases and 6 bases respectively, with 6 bases between them. The CDR3 spans 12 residues. CDR3 sequence reads: CASSFEANIQYF. CDR3 nucleotides: TGTGCCAGCAGTTTCGAGGCAAACATTCAGTACTTC.

The chain employs TRBV5-1 and TRBJ1-2; D is unclear. The CDR3 extends over 16 amino acids. The V and J ends lost 0 bases and 0 bases respectively, with 12 bases between them. Looked up from germline, CDR1 is SGHRS and CDR2 is YFSETQ. The CDR3 protein is CASSLAVAPANYGYTF. The DNA for the CDR3 is TGCGCCAGCAGCTTGGCCGTAGCCCCCGCTAACTATGGCTACACCTTC.

This chain uses TRBV7-2 with TRBJ2-6; D unclear. V gave up 2 bases and J gave up 1 base, with 12 bases separating them. The CDR3 spans 17 residues. CDR1 is SGHTA and CDR2 is FQGNSA in the germline V gene. CDR3 sequence: CASSLIGRPSGANVLTF. As DNA, the CDR3 is TGTGCCAGCAGCTTAATAGGTAGACCTTCTGGGGCCAACGTCCTGACTTTC. The full variable domain, its missing parts supplied by reference TRBV7-2 and TRBJ2-6, is GAGVSQSPSNKVTEKGKDVELRCDPISGHTALYWYRQSLGQGLEFLIYFQGNSAPDKSGLPSDRFSAERTGGSVSTLTIQRTQQEDSAVYLCASSLIGRPSGANVLTFGAGSRLTVL.

The genes are TRBV12-5 and TRBJ2-1; 8 bases line up with TRBD2. The CDR3 is 19 amino acids. Germline CDR1 reads LGHNT; CDR2 reads FRNRAP. J was trimmed by 2 bases and V by 0 bases; bases with no gene match: 12. CDR3 in amino acids: CASGLVPKAGGGPYNEQFF. The CDR3 DNA is TGTGCTAGTGGTTTGGTACCCAAAGCCGGGGGGGGTCCCTACAATGAGCAGTTCTTC. Based on the CDR3 plus reference TRBV12-5 and TRBJ2-1, the full variable domain is DARVTQTPRHKVTEMGQEVTMRCQPILGHNTVFWYRQTMMQGLELLAYFRNRAPLDDSGMPKDRFSAEMPDATLATLKIQPSEPRDSAVYFCASGLVPKAGGGPYNEQFFGPGTRLTVL.

This chain connects TRBV11-2 to TRBJ2-7, with D possibly being TRBD2 (6 bases). The V gene's germline CDR1 is SGHAT and CDR2 FQNNGV. CDR3 length equals 16 residues. V gave up 5 bases and J gave up 2 bases, with 19 bases separating them. CDR3 sequence (DNA): TGTGCCAGCAGCGCGGGATCGTCCCGGGTTACCTACGAGCAGTACTTC. Translated: CASSAGSSRVTYEQYF.

The genes are TRBV19 and TRBJ1-2, with no clear D. The CDR3 runs to 14 residues. From germline, CDR1 is LNHDA and CDR2 SQIVND (reference sequence). V was pared by 5 bases and J by 1 base, with 11 bases between. The CDR3 DNA reads TGTGCCAGTAGTCCGCGTGGAGTTAACTATGGCTACACCTTC. This translates into CASSPRGVNYGYTF.

The chain carries TRBV5-4 and TRBJ2-5, with D maybe TRBD2 (6 bases). The V and J ends lost 6 bases and 5 bases respectively, with 14 bases between them. The germline V gene has CDR1 SGHNT and CDR2 YYREEE (reference sequence). The CDR3 runs to 13 residues. CDR3 nucleotide sequence: TGTGCCAGCACTCGAGGAGGGCAGGAGACCCAGTACTTC. Protein product: CASTRGGQETQYF.

The rearrangement uses TRBV3-1 (or the pseudogene TRBV3-2) and TRBJ2-7; D not certain. CDR1 and CDR2 (germline): LGHDT, YNNKEL (reference sequence). The CDR3 totals 15 residues. Trimming removed 6 bases from V and 3 bases from J, with 18 bases in between. The CDR3 bases are TGTGCCAGCAGTCAATCCTTACAGACGGGCTACGAGCAGTACTTC. This gives the protein CASSQSLQTGYEQYF.

This clone was picked up one time. The chain joins TRBV18 to TRBJ1-3; D remains ambiguous. With 4 bases removed from V and 0 bases from J, the gap between germline ends came to 13 bases. Looked up from germline, CDR1 is KGHSH and CDR2 is LQKENI. The CDR3 is 16 residues long. CDR3 residues: CASSLSGTNSGNTIYF. The CDR3 bases are TGTGCCAGCTCACTTTCTGGTACCAACTCTGGAAACACCATATATTTT.

The chain carries TRBV12-3 or TRBV12-4 and TRBJ2-3, with D possibly being TRBD1 (5 bases). Trimming took off 7 bases at V and 10 bases at J, with 12 bases between the two ends. This CDR3 contains 11 residues. DNA of the CDR3: TGTGCCAGCAATAGGGGTTCCGCGCAGTATTTT. Its protein is CASNRGSAQYF.

This chain joins TRBV25-1 and TRBJ2-4, with 8 bases lining up with TRBD1. Germline values: CDR1 MGHDK, CDR2 SYGVNS. V was pared by 4 bases and J by 11 bases, with 7 bases of the junction left unmatched. The CDR3 consists of 13 residues. The CDR3 protein is CASSAPGTGFQYF. DNA of the CDR3: TGTGCCAGCAGTGCTCCCGGGACAGGCTTTCAGTACTTC.